This is a list of T cell receptor beta chains from one sample in a study of naive and memory T cell subsets. TCRdb ran MiXCR on the UMI-ligation and nested PCR reads and lists one entry per CDR3 protein. The data show over 110,000 distinct CDR3 sequences, approximately 21% seen once. Sequences were obtained from naive CD8+ T cells from blood. Receptors originate from a human donor in good health. Each CDR3 is given with its conserved first and last residue. D genes are given only for firm matches. Rows may omit the clone size; those that give it use once, few, many or a size class.

J gene | V gene | D gene | clone size | CDR3 length | CDR3 DNA | CDR3 protein
TRBJ2-7 | TRBV5-1 | TRBD1 | few | 14 | TGCGCCAGCAGACGGGACAGGGGTGACTACGAGCAGTACTTC | CASRRDRGDYEQYF
TRBJ1-1 | TRBV29-1 | NA | few | 14 | TGCAGCGTTGAGGCCGGCAGGGGTGTCACTGAAGCTTTCTTT | CSVEAGRGVTEAFF
TRBJ2-7 | TRBV24-1 | NA | few | 13 | TGTGCCACCAGTGAACCCAGGGGATACGAGCAGTACTTC | CATSEPRGYEQYF
TRBJ1-5 | TRBV28 | NA | NA | 15 | TGTGCCAGCAGATCGGACAGAAAAGCCAATCAGCCCCAGCATTTT | CASRSDRKANQPQHF
TRBJ2-1 | TRBV6-5 | TRBD2 | NA | 14 | TGTGCCAGCAGTTCGGGTAGCGGGAACAATGAGCAGTTCTTC | CASSSGSGNNEQFF
TRBJ2-1 | TRBV20-1 | NA | NA | 15 | TGCAGTGCTAGAGATTCGACGGGACTGCTCAATGAGCAGTTCTTC | CSARDSTGLLNEQFF
TRBJ2-7 | TRBV7-9 | NA | few | 13 | TGTGCCAGCAGCCGAAAAACGGGAGACGAGCAGTACTTC | CASSRKTGDEQYF
TRBJ2-1 | TRBV27 | TRBD2 | NA | 15 | TGTGCCAGCAGTTGGGGACTAGCGGGCTACAATGAGCAGTTCTTC | CASSWGLAGYNEQFF
TRBJ1-5 | TRBV7-9 | TRBD1 | few | 15 | TGTGCCAGCAGCACCGGACAGGGTTCCAATCAGCCCCAGCATTTT | CASSTGQGSNQPQHF
TRBJ1-2 | TRBV19 | NA | NA | 10 | TGTGCCAGTAAGGGGCCTGGCTACACCTTC | CASKGPGYTF
TRBJ2-5 | TRBV27 | NA | NA | 13 | TGTGCCAGCAGTCTAACAGGGTGGGAGACCCAGTACTTC | CASSLTGWETQYF
TRBJ2-5 | TRBV12-3/TRBV12-4 | NA | many | 15 | TGTGCCAGCAGTAACCCGGGGGAGGACCGAGGGGACCAGTACTTC | CASSNPGEDRGDQYF
TRBJ1-1 | TRBV29-1 | NA | NA | 14 | TGCAGCGCCGACGGTGCCACTATGAACACTGAAGCTTTCTTT | CSADGATMNTEAFF
TRBJ2-1 | TRBV7-9 | NA | few | 14 | TGTGCCAGCAGCTTCCCCCTGCGTGGCAATGAGCAGTTCTTC | CASSFPLRGNEQFF
TRBJ2-7 | TRBV12-3/TRBV12-4 | NA | few | 16 | TGTGCCAGCAGTCTAATTACTGTCGAGGGTACCTACGAGCAGTACTTC | CASSLITVEGTYEQYF
TRBJ2-1 | TRBV30 | NA | few | 15 | TGTGCCTGGAACAGGGGGGGTCGAGACTACAATGAGCAGTTCTTC | CAWNRGGRDYNEQFF
TRBJ2-7 | TRBV29-1 | TRBD1 | few | 12 | TGCAGCGTGGGGGACAGGGAATACGAGCAGTACTTC | CSVGDREYEQYF
TRBJ1-3 | TRBV5-1 | NA | NA | 16 | TGCGCCAGCAGCTTGGAGGCGGTCTTTGCTGGAAACACCATATATTTT | CASSLEAVFAGNTIYF
TRBJ1-1 | TRBV6-5 | NA | NA | 14 | TGTGCCAGCAGTTACTCGCAGGGAAGCACTGAAGCTTTCTTT | CASSYSQGSTEAFF
TRBJ2-2 | TRBV2 | TRBD2 | NA | 17 | TGTGCCAGCAGTGATGGCCTAGCGGGATGGGATGCCGGGGAGCTGTTTTTT | CASSDGLAGWDAGELFF
TRBJ2-5 | TRBV7-2 | TRBD2 | NA | 15 | TGTGCCAGCAGCCCCAGCGGGAGGGGGTCGGAGACCCAGTACTTC | CASSPSGRGSETQYF
TRBJ2-1 | TRBV19 | TRBD2 | NA | 17 | TGTGCCAGTAGTATAAGGGTAGGCGGGAGGCCAGACAATGAGCAGTTCTTC | CASSIRVGGRPDNEQFF
TRBJ2-3 | TRBV6-5 | NA | few | 15 | TGTGCCAGCAGTTACGCCGGGACCGGCGGGGATACGCAGTATTTT | CASSYAGTGGDTQYF
TRBJ2-7 | TRBV28 | NA | few | 14 | TGTGCCAGCAGTTTGGGGGTCAAGTTCTACGAGCAGTACTTC | CASSLGVKFYEQYF
TRBJ2-1 | TRBV6-6 | TRBD2 | few | 16 | TGTGCCAGCAGTTACGTACTAGCGGGAGGGTACAATGAGCAGTTCTTC | CASSYVLAGGYNEQFF
TRBJ1-2 | TRBV30 | NA | few | 13 | TGTGCCGCCATCCCACAGCTGGACTATGGCTACACCTTC | CAAIPQLDYGYTF
TRBJ1-1 | TRBV5-4 | NA | few | 13 | TGTGCCAGCAGCGGGTACATGAACACTGAAGCTTTCTTT | CASSGYMNTEAFF
TRBJ1-5 | TRBV27 | NA | few | 14 | TGTGTCTCCTGGAACAGGGATAGCAATCAGCCCCAGCATTTT | CVSWNRDSNQPQHF
TRBJ2-2 | TRBV2 | NA | NA | 15 | TGTGCCAGCAGTCCTCCCAGGGATGGCACCGGGGAGCTGTTTTTT | CASSPPRDGTGELFF
TRBJ2-2 | TRBV29-1 | TRBD1 | NA | 12 | TGCAGCGTTACAGGGGAAACCGGGGAGCTGTTTTTT | CSVTGETGELFF
TRBJ2-1 | TRBV5-6 | NA | few | 12 | TGTGCCAGCAGCTTGGAGGGGGGTGAGCAGTTCTTC | CASSLEGGEQFF
TRBJ2-5 | TRBV7-6 | NA | NA | 17 | TGTGCCAGCAGCTTATATAAGACAGCCCTGGGTGGAGAGACCCAGTACTTC | CASSLYKTALGGETQYF
TRBJ2-3 | TRBV20-1 | TRBD2 | NA | 14 | TGCAGTACATGGGAGCGGGGAGAGTCAGATACGCAGTATTTT | CSTWERGESDTQYF